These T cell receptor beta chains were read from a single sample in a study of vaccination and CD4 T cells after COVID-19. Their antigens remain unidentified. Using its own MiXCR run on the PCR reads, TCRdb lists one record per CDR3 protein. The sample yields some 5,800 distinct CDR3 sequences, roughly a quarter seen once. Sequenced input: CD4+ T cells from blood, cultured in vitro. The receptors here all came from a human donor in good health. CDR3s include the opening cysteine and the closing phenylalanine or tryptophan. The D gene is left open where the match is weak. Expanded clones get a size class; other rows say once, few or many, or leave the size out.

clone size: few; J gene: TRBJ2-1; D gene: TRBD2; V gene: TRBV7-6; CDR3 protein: CASSLEAGGKYNEQFF; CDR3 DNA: TGTGCCAGCAGTCTGGAGGCCGGGGGGAAGTACAATGAGCAGTTCTTC
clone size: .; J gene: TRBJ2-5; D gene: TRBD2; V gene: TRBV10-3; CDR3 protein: CATLAGDQETQYF; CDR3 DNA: TGTGCCACCCTAGCGGGGGACCAAGAGACCCAGTACTTC
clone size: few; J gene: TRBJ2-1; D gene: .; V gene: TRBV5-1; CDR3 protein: CASSSTASSYNEQFF; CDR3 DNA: TGCGCCAGCAGCTCGACAGCCAGCTCCTACAATGAGCAGTTCTTC
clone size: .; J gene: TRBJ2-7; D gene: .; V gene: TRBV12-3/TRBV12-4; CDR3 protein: CASSSDGTFYEQYF; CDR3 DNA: TGTGCCAGCAGTTCCGACGGGACTTTCTACGAGCAGTACTTC
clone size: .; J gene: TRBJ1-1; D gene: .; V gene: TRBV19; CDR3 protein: CASSVQGNTEAFF; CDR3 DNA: TGTGCCAGTAGTGTACAGGGGAACACTGAAGCTTTCTTT
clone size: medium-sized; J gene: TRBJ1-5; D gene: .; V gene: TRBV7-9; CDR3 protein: CASSLAAGNQPQHF; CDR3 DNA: TGTGCCAGCAGCTTGGCAGCGGGAAATCAGCCCCAGCATTTT
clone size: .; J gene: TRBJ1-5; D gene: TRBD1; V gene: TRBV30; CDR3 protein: CACGQGGNQPQHF; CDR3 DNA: TGTGCCTGTGGACAGGGTGGCAATCAGCCCCAGCATTTT
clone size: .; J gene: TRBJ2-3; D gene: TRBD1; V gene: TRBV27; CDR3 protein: CASRTGVGGTDTQYF; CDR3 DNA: TGTGCCAGCAGAACAGGGGTTGGAGGCACAGATACGCAGTATTTT
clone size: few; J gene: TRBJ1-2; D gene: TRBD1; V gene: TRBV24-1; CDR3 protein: CATSDATGNYGYTF; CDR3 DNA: TGTGCCACCAGTGATGCGACAGGGAATTATGGCTACACCTTC
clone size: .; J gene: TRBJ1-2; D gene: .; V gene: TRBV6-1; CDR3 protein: CASSEGWRITEGYTF; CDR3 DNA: TGTGCCAGCAGTGAAGGGTGGAGAATAACTGAGGGCTACACCTTC
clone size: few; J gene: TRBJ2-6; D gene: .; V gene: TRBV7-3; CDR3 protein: CASSLDSSGANVLTF; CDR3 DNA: TGTGCCAGCAGCCTAGACAGTTCTGGGGCCAACGTCCTGACTTTC
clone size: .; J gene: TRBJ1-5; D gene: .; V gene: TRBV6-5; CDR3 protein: CASSYGRQDNNQPQHF; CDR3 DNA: TGTGCCAGCAGTTACGGGCGGCAGGATAACAATCAGCCCCAGCATTTT
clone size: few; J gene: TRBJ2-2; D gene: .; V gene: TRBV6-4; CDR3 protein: CASSDSSTGELFF; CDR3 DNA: TGTGCCAGCAGTGACTCTAGCACCGGGGAGCTGTTTTTT
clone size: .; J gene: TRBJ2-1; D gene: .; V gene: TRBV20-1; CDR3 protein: CSARSTEDEQFF; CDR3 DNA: TGCAGTGCTAGGTCGACGGAAGATGAGCAGTTCTTC
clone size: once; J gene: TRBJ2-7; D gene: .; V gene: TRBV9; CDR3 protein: CASGDGAYEQYF; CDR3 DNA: TGTGCCAGCGGGGACGGAGCCTACGAGCAGTACTTC
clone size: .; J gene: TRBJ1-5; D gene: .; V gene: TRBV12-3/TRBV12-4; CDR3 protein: CASSQLPEPQHF; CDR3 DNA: TGTGCCAGCAGTCAACTGCCGGAGCCCCAGCATTTT
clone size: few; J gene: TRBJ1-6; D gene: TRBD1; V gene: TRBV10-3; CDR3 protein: CAISGTGNSPLHF; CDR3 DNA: TGTGCCATCTCCGGGACAGGGAATTCACCCCTCCACTTT
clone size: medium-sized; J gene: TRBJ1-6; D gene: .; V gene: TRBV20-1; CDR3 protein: CSASSRTGSNSPLHF; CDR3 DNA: TGCAGTGCTAGTAGTAGAACAGGGTCAAATTCACCCCTCCACTTT
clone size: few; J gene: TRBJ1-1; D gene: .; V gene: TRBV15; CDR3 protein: CATSRDAGVPFF; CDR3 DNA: TGTGCCACCAGCAGAGATGCGGGCGTCCCTTTCTTT
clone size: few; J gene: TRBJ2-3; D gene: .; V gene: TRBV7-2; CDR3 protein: CASSLVLVSTDTQYF; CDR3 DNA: TGTGCCAGCAGTCTAGTACTAGTGAGCACAGATACGCAGTATTTT
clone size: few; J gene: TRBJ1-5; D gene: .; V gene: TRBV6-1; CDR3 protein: CASSEVGGERNQPQHF; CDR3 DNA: TGTGCCAGCAGTGAAGTTGGAGGGGAACGGAATCAGCCCCAGCATTTT
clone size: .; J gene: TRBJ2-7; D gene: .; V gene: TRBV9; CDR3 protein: CASSSRWDGEQYF; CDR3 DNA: TGTGCCAGCAGCTCCCGTTGGGATGGCGAGCAGTACTTC
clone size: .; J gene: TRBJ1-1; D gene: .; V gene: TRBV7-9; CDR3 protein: CASSMTGPRAFF; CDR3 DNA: TGTGCCAGCAGCATGACGGGACCGCGGGCTTTCTTT
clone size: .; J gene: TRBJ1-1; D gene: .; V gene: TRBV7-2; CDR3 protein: CASSFRYENTEAFF; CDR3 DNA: TGTGCCAGCAGCTTTAGGTATGAGAACACTGAAGCTTTCTTT
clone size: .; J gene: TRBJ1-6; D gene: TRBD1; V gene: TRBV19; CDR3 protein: CASSTLGTGDNSPLHF; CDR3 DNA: TGTGCCAGTAGTACCCTGGGGACAGGTGATAATTCACCCCTCCACTTT
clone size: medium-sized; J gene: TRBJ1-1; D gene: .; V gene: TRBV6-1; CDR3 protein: CASRSLGQPDEGAFF; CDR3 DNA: TGTGCCAGCAGGTCCCTTGGGCAGCCTGACGAAGGGGCTTTCTTT
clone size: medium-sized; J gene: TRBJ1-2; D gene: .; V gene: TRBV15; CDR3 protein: CATSRDAGKGNVGYTF; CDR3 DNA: TGTGCCACCAGCAGAGATGCCGGTAAGGGAAATGTCGGCTACACCTTC